This T cell receptor beta chain was recorded in a study of molecular identifiers for immune sequencing clone quantification. Study in general: Replicates partitioned RNA from around 18,000 or 91,000 naive CD8 cells into five parts, sequencing four. Study findings and constraints: In a background of 950,000 to 1,000,000 naive cells, spiked Jurkat TCR RNA from one cell was reportedly detectable. Effector cells had over 97% of their molecules in clones above 20 RNA copies, while naive cells had under 1%.

The sample holds many counts of this clonotype. Its antigen is undetermined. Sorting isolated naive CD8 T cells as CD8+CD4-CCR7+CD45RA+ events. The CDR3 extends over 18 amino acids. In germline, CDR1 is LGHNA, CDR2 YNFKEQ. The germline V and J ends were trimmed by 1 base and 6 bases, with 22 bases remaining between them. One entry per CDR3 protein, called by TCRdb with MiXCR from the PCR reads. Of just over 35,000 distinct CDR3 sequences listed, about a fifth are singletons. This sequence joins TRBV4-2 and TRBJ2-1, with D possibly called TRBD1 or TRBD2 (5 bases each). This clonotype originated in a human donor in good health. Some libraries in this study had Jurkat cell RNA spiked in. Sequenced: naive CD8+ T cells from blood, with Jurkat cell RNA spiked in. The subset here: FACS-sorted CD8+CD4-CCR7+CD45RA+ naive T cells. The CDR3 protein is CASSQVVSWFGGGNEQFF. The CDR3 coding sequence is TGTGCCAGCAGCCAAGTGGTCAGTTGGTTTGGTGGGGGCAATGAGCAGTTCTTC.